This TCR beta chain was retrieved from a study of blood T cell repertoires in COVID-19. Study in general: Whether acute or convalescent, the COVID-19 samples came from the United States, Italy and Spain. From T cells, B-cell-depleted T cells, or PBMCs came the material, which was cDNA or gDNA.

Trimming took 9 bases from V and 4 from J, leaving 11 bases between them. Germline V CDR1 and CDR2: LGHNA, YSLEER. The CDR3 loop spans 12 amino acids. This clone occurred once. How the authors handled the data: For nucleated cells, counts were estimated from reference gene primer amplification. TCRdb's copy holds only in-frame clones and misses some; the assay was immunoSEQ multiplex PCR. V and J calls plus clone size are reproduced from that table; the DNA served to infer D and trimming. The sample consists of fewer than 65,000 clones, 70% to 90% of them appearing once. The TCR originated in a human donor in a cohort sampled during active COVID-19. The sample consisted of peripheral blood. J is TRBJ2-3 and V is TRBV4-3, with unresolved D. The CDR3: CARLPPADTQYF. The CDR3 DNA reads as TGCGCCAGACTACCGCCGGCAGATACGCAGTATTTT.